The source of this TCR beta chain is a study of T cell changes during pregnancy in multiple sclerosis. TCRdb keeps only in-frame clones here, not all; method: immunoSEQ multiplex PCR. The data contain tens of thousands of clones, about 91% of them singletons. Trimming shortened V by 7 bases and J by 3 bases, and 15 bases separated the two germline ends. Germline V CDR1 and CDR2: MNHNS, SASEGT. The CDR3 sequence is 14 residues long. The TCR comes from a female donor with multiple sclerosis, enrolled in a pregnancy study. This chain links TRBV6-1 with TRBJ1-2; D is possibly TRBD1 (5 bases). Sequences were derived from CD8+ T cells from peripheral blood mononuclear cells, sampled in the third trimester of pregnancy. DNA for the CDR3: TGTGCCAGCACCCTTGGGGGAGGGGACTATGGCTACACCTTC. Translation gives CASTLGGGDYGYTF.